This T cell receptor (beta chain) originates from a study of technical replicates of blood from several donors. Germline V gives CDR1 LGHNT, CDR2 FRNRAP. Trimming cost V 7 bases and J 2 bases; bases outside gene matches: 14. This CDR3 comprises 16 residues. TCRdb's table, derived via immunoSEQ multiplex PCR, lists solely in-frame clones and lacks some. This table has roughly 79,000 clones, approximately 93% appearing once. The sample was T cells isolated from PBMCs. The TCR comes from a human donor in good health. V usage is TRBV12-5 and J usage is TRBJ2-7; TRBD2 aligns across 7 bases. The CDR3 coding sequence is TGTGCTAGTGTTCACAGAGCGGGAAGGGGAACCTACGAGCAGTACTTC. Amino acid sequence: CASVHRAGRGTYEQYF. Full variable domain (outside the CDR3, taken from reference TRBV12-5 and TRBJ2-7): DARVTQTPRHKVTEMGQEVTMRCQPILGHNTVFWYRQTMMQGLELLAYFRNRAPLDDSGMPKDRFSAEMPDATLATLKIQPSEPRDSAVYFCASVHRAGRGTYEQYFGPGTRLTVT.